This T cell receptor (beta chain) appears in the sequencing data of a study of blood T cell repertoires in COVID-19. Assay: immunoSEQ multiplex PCR; the TCRdb copy retains only in-frame clones and omits some. The profile shows some 160,000 clones, more than 70% of them singletons. The receptor's source is a woman in her 70s who had recovered from COVID-19. Sequenced material: peripheral blood.

This CDR3 reads CASSAGASGQETQYF. The CDR3 DNA follows: TGTGCCAGCAGCGCCGGGGCTAGCGGACAAGAGACCCAGTACTTC. This sequence joins TRBV9 and TRBJ2-5; 7 bases agree with TRBD2. Per the germline V gene, CDR1 is SGDLS and CDR2 is YYNGEE. V was pared by 3 bases and J by 2 bases, with 7 bases of the junction left unmatched. This CDR3 region has 15 residues.